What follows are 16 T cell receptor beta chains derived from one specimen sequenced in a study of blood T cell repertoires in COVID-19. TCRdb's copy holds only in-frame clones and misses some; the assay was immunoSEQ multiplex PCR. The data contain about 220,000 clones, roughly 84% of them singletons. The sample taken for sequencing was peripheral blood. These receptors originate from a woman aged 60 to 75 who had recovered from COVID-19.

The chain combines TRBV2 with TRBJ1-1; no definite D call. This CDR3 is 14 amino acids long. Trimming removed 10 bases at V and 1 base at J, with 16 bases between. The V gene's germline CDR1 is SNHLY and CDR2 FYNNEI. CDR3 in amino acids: CATHLRIQNTEAFF. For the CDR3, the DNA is TGTGCCACCCACCTGCGGATTCAGAACACTGAAGCTTTCTTT.

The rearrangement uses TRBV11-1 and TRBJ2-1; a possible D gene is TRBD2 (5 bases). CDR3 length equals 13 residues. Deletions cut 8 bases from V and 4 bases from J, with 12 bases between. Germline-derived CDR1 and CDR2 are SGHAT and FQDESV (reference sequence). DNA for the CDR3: TGTGCCAGCGAACAGAGAGGGTACAATGAGCAGTTCTTC. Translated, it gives CASEQRGYNEQFF.

The DNA for the CDR3 is TGTGCCACCAGTGAGAGGGCTAGCTGGGGGCCCCAGCATTTT. As protein: CATSERASWGPQHF. The chain combines TRBV24-1 with TRBJ1-5; D not resolved. V was pared by 4 bases and J by 9 bases, with 15 bases between. The CDR3 has 14 residues. Germline CDR1 is KGHDR and CDR2 is SFDVKD.

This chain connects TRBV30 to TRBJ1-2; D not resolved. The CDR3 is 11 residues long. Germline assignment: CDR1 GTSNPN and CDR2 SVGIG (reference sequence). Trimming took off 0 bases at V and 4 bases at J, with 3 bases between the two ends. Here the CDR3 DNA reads TGTGCCTGGAGTGTTCTCTATGGCTACACCTTC. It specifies CAWSVLYGYTF.

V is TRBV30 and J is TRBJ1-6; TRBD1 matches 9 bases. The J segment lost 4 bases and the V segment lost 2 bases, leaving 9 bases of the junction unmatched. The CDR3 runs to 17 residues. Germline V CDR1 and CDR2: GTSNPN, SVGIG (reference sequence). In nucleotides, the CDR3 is TGTGCCTGGAGTAGGGACAGGGTTGGGTTTTATAATTCACCCCTCCACTTT. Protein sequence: CAWSRDRVGFYNSPLHF.

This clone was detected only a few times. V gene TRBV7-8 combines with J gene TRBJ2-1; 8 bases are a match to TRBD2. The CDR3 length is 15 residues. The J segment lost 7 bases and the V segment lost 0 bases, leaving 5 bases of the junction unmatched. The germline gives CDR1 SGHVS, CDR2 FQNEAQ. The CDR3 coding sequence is TGTGCCAGCAGCTTAGCTGGCGGGGGGCGTAATGAGCAGTTCTTC. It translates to CASSLAGGGRNEQFF.

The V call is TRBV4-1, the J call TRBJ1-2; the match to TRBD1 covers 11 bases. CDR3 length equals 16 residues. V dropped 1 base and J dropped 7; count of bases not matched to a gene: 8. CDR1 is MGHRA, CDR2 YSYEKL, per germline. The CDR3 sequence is CASSQVPTGQGAGYTF. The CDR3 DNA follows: TGCGCCAGCAGCCAAGTTCCTACCGGACAGGGGGCTGGCTACACCTTC.

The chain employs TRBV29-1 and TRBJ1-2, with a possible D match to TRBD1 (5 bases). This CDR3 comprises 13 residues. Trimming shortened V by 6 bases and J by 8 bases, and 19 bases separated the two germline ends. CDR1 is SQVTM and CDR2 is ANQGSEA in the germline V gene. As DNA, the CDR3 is TGCAGCGTCGCCGGGGGGGGAAAGTGGGGCTACACCTTC. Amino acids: CSVAGGGKWGYTF.

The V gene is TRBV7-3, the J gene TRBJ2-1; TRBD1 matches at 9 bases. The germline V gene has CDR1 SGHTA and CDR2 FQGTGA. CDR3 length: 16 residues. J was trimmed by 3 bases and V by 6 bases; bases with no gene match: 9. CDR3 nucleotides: TGTGCCAGCAGGGAAACCGGACAGGGGAACTACAATGAGCAGTTCTTC. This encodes CASRETGQGNYNEQFF.

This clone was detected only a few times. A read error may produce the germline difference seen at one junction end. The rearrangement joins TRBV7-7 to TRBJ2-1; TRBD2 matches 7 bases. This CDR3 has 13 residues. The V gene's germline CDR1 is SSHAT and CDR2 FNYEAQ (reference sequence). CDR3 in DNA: TGTGCTAGCAGCTTAGGCGGGAGCAATGAGCAGTTCTTC. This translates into CASSLGGSNEQFF.

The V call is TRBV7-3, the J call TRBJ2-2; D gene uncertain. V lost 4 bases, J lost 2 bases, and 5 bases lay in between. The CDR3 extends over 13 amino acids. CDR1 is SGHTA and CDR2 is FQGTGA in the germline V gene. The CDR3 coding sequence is TGTGCCAGCAGCTCCACAAACACCGGGGAGCTGTTTTTT. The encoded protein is CASSSTNTGELFF.

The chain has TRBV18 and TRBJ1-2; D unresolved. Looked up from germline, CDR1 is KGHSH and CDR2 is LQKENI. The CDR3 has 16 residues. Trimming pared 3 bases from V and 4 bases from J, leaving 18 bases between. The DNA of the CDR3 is TGTGCCAGCTCACCTAGGGAGCAGCCGAACCTCTATGGCTACACCTTC. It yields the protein CASSPREQPNLYGYTF.

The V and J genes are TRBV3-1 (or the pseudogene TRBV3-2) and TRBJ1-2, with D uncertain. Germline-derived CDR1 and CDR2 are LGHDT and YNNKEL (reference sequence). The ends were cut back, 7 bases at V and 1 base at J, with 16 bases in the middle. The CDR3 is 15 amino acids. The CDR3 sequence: CASTNSLTLNYGYTF. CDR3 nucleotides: TGTGCCAGCACCAACAGCTTAACCCTTAACTATGGCTACACCTTC.

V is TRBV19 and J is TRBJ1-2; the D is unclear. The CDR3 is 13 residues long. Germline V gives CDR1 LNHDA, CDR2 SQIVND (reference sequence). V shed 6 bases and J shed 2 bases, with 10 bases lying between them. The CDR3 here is CASRRAGNYGYTF. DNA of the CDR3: TGTGCCAGTAGACGGGCGGGGAACTATGGCTACACCTTC.

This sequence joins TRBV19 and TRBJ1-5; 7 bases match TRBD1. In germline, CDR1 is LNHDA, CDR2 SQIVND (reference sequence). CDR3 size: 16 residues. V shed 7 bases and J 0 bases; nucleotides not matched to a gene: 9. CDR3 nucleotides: TGTGCCAGTACCCCGACAGGGATGAATAGCAATCAGCCCCAGCATTTT. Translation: CASTPTGMNSNQPQHF. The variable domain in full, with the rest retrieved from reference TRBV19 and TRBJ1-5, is DGGITQSPKYLFRKEGQNVTLSCEQNLNHDAMYWYRQDPGQGLRLIYYSQIVNDFQKGDIAEGYSVSREKKESFPLTVTSAQKNPTAFYLCASTPTGMNSNQPQHFGDGTRLSIL.

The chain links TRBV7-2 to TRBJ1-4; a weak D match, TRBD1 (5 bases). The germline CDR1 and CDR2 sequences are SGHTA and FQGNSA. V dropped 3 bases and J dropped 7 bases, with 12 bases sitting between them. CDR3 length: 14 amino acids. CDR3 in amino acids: CASSLETAGEKLFF. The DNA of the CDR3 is TGTGCCAGCAGCTTGGAGACAGCGGGTGAAAAACTGTTTTTT.